Listed below are T cell receptor beta chains from one sample, sequenced in a study of CD8+CD57+ T cells in acquired aplastic anemia. TCRdb used MiXCR to reprocess the reads, holding one entry per CDR3 protein. The profile covers roughly 500,000 distinct CDR3 sequences, with around 32% appearing a single time and 0.7% to 1% taken by the ten largest. Specimen: sorted CD4+, CD8+, or CD8+CD57+ T cells (not recorded which) from PBMCs. The receptor source for this set is a human donor with aplastic anemia. CDR3s include the opening cysteine and the closing phenylalanine or tryptophan. The order of the fields is V gene, J gene, D gene, clone size, CDR3 length, CDR3 DNA, CDR3 protein. The D gene is left open where the match is weak. Not every row has a clone size; where given, it reads once, few, many or a size class.

v_call: TRBV12-3/TRBV12-4
j_call: TRBJ1-6
d_call: TRBD1
clone_size: .
cdr3_length: 16
cdr3_nt: TGTGCCAGCAGACTACAGGGGGTAGGGGGTAATTCACCCCTCCACTTT
cdr3_aa: CASRLQGVGGNSPLHF

v_call: TRBV29-1
j_call: TRBJ2-7
d_call: TRBD1
clone_size: .
cdr3_length: 12
cdr3_nt: TGCAGCTACCGGGACAGGGGCCACGAGCAGTACTTC
cdr3_aa: CSYRDRGHEQYF

v_call: TRBV2
j_call: TRBJ1-2
d_call: .
clone_size: .
cdr3_length: 13
cdr3_nt: TGTGCCAGCAAGGAGGTGGTGACGGGGGGCTACACCTTC
cdr3_aa: CASKEVVTGGYTF

v_call: TRBV6-1
j_call: TRBJ1-2
d_call: .
clone_size: .
cdr3_length: 15
cdr3_nt: TGTGCCAGCAGCCATTACACCGGGGAAAACTATGGCTACACCTTC
cdr3_aa: CASSHYTGENYGYTF

v_call: TRBV2
j_call: TRBJ2-5
d_call: TRBD2
clone_size: many
cdr3_length: 15
cdr3_nt: TGTGCCAGCACCCCTAGCGGGGGGAACATTAAGACCCAGTACTTC
cdr3_aa: CASTPSGGNIKTQYF

v_call: TRBV14
j_call: TRBJ1-2
d_call: .
clone_size: .
cdr3_length: 15
cdr3_nt: TGTGCCAGCAGCCAGAACAGGGCGCCAACGGAAGGCTACACCTTC
cdr3_aa: CASSQNRAPTEGYTF

v_call: TRBV7-2
j_call: TRBJ2-7
d_call: .
clone_size: many
cdr3_length: 13
cdr3_nt: TGTGCCAGCAGCTTAGTCCCAGCCTACGAGCAGTACTTC
cdr3_aa: CASSLVPAYEQYF

v_call: TRBV6-1
j_call: TRBJ1-1
d_call: .
clone_size: few
cdr3_length: 13
cdr3_nt: TGTGCCAGCAGGGCCTTCTCGAACACTGAAGCTTTCTTT
cdr3_aa: CASRAFSNTEAFF

v_call: TRBV7-8
j_call: TRBJ2-7
d_call: .
clone_size: many
cdr3_length: 14
cdr3_nt: TGTGCCAGCAGCCCTGGGACACCTCGTTACGAGCAGTACTTC
cdr3_aa: CASSPGTPRYEQYF

v_call: TRBV11-1
j_call: TRBJ2-5
d_call: .
clone_size: many
cdr3_length: 16
cdr3_nt: TGTGCCAGCAGCTTATTTTTGGGGGACTTGGGAGAGACCCAGTACTTC
cdr3_aa: CASSLFLGDLGETQYF

v_call: TRBV7-2
j_call: TRBJ1-2
d_call: .
clone_size: .
cdr3_length: 13
cdr3_nt: TGTGCCAGCAGGCTCCGGGCCGCCCCGGGCTACACCTTC
cdr3_aa: CASRLRAAPGYTF

v_call: TRBV20-1
j_call: TRBJ2-5
d_call: .
clone_size: .
cdr3_length: 15
cdr3_nt: TGCAGTGCTAGAGTCACGGTAGAAGGAAGGGAGACCCAGTACTTC
cdr3_aa: CSARVTVEGRETQYF

v_call: TRBV27
j_call: TRBJ2-3
d_call: .
clone_size: .
cdr3_length: 14
cdr3_nt: TGTGCCAGCAGTTTAACACGTAGCGCAGATACGCAGTATTTT
cdr3_aa: CASSLTRSADTQYF

v_call: TRBV7-9
j_call: TRBJ2-5
d_call: .
clone_size: many
cdr3_length: 12
cdr3_nt: TGTGCCAGCAATGCGGGGTTAGAGACCCAGTACTTC
cdr3_aa: CASNAGLETQYF

v_call: TRBV9
j_call: TRBJ2-7
d_call: TRBD1
clone_size: many
cdr3_length: 15
cdr3_nt: TGTGCCAGCAGCGTGGGGACAGGGGGTTGGTCCGAGCAGTACTTC
cdr3_aa: CASSVGTGGWSEQYF

v_call: TRBV12-3/TRBV12-4
j_call: TRBJ1-6
d_call: .
clone_size: many
cdr3_length: 15
cdr3_nt: TGTGCCAGCAGTGGACGGCATCCCTATAATTCACCCCTCCACTTT
cdr3_aa: CASSGRHPYNSPLHF

v_call: TRBV25-1
j_call: TRBJ2-1
d_call: TRBD2
clone_size: many
cdr3_length: 17
cdr3_nt: TGTGCCAGCAGTGATCCCGTTAAAGCGGGAGCGGTCGGTGAGCAGTTCTTC
cdr3_aa: CASSDPVKAGAVGEQFF

v_call: TRBV20-1
j_call: TRBJ2-4
d_call: .
clone_size: many
cdr3_length: 11
cdr3_nt: TGCAGTGCTAGAGAAGGGACTGTTCAGTACTTC
cdr3_aa: CSAREGTVQYF

v_call: TRBV4-1
j_call: TRBJ1-2
d_call: .
clone_size: many
cdr3_length: 13
cdr3_nt: TGCGCCAGCAGCCAAGGGGGACTGTCGGGCTACACCTTC
cdr3_aa: CASSQGGLSGYTF

v_call: TRBV12-3/TRBV12-4
j_call: TRBJ2-1
d_call: .
clone_size: few
cdr3_length: 10
cdr3_nt: TGTGCCAGCGGTAGCAACGAGCAGTTCTTC
cdr3_aa: CASGSNEQFF

v_call: TRBV7-2
j_call: TRBJ1-1
d_call: .
clone_size: .
cdr3_length: 14
cdr3_nt: TGTGCCAGCAGCTTAGGGTGGGGGGACACTGAAGCTTTCTTT
cdr3_aa: CASSLGWGDTEAFF

v_call: TRBV9
j_call: TRBJ1-1
d_call: .
clone_size: few
cdr3_length: 14
cdr3_nt: TGTGCCAGCAGCCTCGACACTATGAACACTGAAGCTTTCTTT
cdr3_aa: CASSLDTMNTEAFF

v_call: TRBV27
j_call: TRBJ1-5
d_call: .
clone_size: .
cdr3_length: 16
cdr3_nt: TGTGCCAGCAGCTCGGACAGCCTCCGGGGCAATCAGCCCCAGCATTTT
cdr3_aa: CASSSDSLRGNQPQHF

v_call: TRBV18
j_call: TRBJ1-1
d_call: .
clone_size: few
cdr3_length: 13
cdr3_nt: TGTGCCAGCTCACACTCTCTGAACACTGAAGCTTTCTTT
cdr3_aa: CASSHSLNTEAFF

v_call: TRBV2
j_call: TRBJ1-6
d_call: .
clone_size: once
cdr3_length: 15
cdr3_nt: TGTGCCAGCAGTGAAGGGGGGACTCTCTCTTTACCCCTCCACTTT
cdr3_aa: CASSEGGTLSLPLHF

v_call: TRBV19
j_call: TRBJ1-4
d_call: TRBD1
clone_size: .
cdr3_length: 17
cdr3_nt: TGTGCCAGTAGTATGGCGGACAGGGGGCGGGCCGGCGAAAAACTGTTTTTT
cdr3_aa: CASSMADRGRAGEKLFF

v_call: TRBV19
j_call: TRBJ1-1
d_call: .
clone_size: .
cdr3_length: 14
cdr3_nt: TGTGCCAGTAGTATAGGAGAGGGGTACACTGAAGCTTTCTTT
cdr3_aa: CASSIGEGYTEAFF

v_call: TRBV6-1
j_call: TRBJ1-6
d_call: TRBD1
clone_size: .
cdr3_length: 15
cdr3_nt: TGTGCCAGCAGACCCGACAGGGCCGGATTTTCACCCCTCCACTTT
cdr3_aa: CASRPDRAGFSPLHF